The 25 T cell receptor beta chains below all came from one sample that was sequenced in a study of T cell repertoires in cytomegalovirus infection. TCRdb used MiXCR to reprocess the reads, holding one entry per CDR3 protein. The sample yields roughly 140,000 distinct CDR3 sequences, about 25% seen once. Source material: PBMCs. All receptors come from a human donor in good health (CMV status not recorded). Some clones in this sample may be carry-over from other donors' samples.

The chain has TRBV20-1 and TRBJ1-1; weak D call: TRBD1 (5 bases). Trimming took off 4 bases at V and 11 bases at J, with 20 bases between the two ends. Germline loops: CDR1 DFQATT, CDR2 SNEGSKA (reference sequence). This CDR3 is 13 amino acids long. The CDR3 reads CSAIVPRRVWAFF. Written as DNA, the CDR3 is TGCAGTGCTATAGTCCCCCGCAGGGTTTGGGCTTTCTTT.

This clonotype appeared many times. This chain uses TRBV25-1 with TRBJ2-6; D may be TRBD1 (5 bases). The V end was cut by 7 bases, the J end by 0 bases, with 7 bases between. The germline V gene has CDR1 MGHDK and CDR2 SYGVNS. This CDR3 is built from 14 residues. CDR3 amino acids: CASIGHSGANVLTF. CDR3 bases: TGTGCCAGCATTGGACACTCTGGGGCCAACGTCCTGACTTTC.

The rearrangement uses TRBV14 and TRBJ2-1; D tentatively reads TRBD1 or TRBD2 (6 bases each). Germline CDR1 SGHDN, CDR2 FVKESK. The length of the CDR3 is 15 residues. With 5 bases removed from V and 4 bases from J, the gap between germline ends came to 15 bases. Here the CDR3 DNA reads TGTGCCAGCAGCGAGATAGGGGGGAAATACAATGAGCAGTTCTTC. It is translated as CASSEIGGKYNEQFF. The entire variable domain, with the rest obtained from reference TRBV14 and TRBJ2-1, is as follows: EAGVTQFPSHSVIEKGQTVTLRCDPISGHDNLYWYRRVMGKEIKFLLHFVKESKQDESGMPNNRFLAERTGGTYSTLKVQPAELEDSGVYFCASSEIGGKYNEQFFGPGTRLTVL.

This chain connects TRBV9 to TRBJ1-3; TRBD1 matches 7 bases. The CDR3 is 16 residues long. CDR1 SGDLS and CDR2 YYNGEE come from the germline V gene. The J segment lost 2 bases and the V segment lost 3 bases, leaving 8 bases of the junction unmatched. The CDR3 DNA follows: TGTGCCAGCAGCGAACCGACAGGGACCCCTGGAAACACCATATATTTT. Its translation: CASSEPTGTPGNTIYF.

The rearrangement uses TRBV20-1 and TRBJ2-1; 10 nucleotides agree with TRBD2. Germline-derived CDR1 and CDR2 are DFQATT and SNEGSKA (reference sequence). CDR3 length equals 17 residues. The V and J ends lost 6 bases and 11 bases, in that order; junction bases with no gene match: 22. The CDR3 region is CSAPMGQAGGPRGQQFF. The CDR3 DNA reads as TGCAGTGCCCCGATGGGCCAAGCGGGGGGGCCCCGGGGGCAGCAGTTCTTC.

In DNA, the CDR3 is TGTGCCAGCAGTTCGACAGGGCTGAGCAATCAGCCCCAGCATTTT. Translated: CASSSTGLSNQPQHF. The chain uses TRBV6-2 or TRBV6-3 and TRBJ1-5; 7 bases agree with TRBD1. V shed 4 bases, J shed 1 base, and the junction held 4 bases outside the gene matches. This CDR3 region has 15 residues. CDR1 and CDR2 from the germline V gene are MNHEY and SVGEGT.

V is TRBV29-1 and J is TRBJ1-2; TRBD1 might be the D (5 bases). CDR3 length equals 15 residues. CDR1 and CDR2 (germline): SQVTM, ANQGSEA. The V gene lost 6 bases and the J gene lost 4 bases, with 21 bases spanning the gap. The CDR3: CSVGNSGFRSYGYTF. CDR3 DNA sequence: TGCAGCGTCGGAAACTCAGGGTTCAGGAGCTATGGCTACACCTTC.

This clonotype was seen many times. V is TRBV5-4 and J is TRBJ2-1, with TRBD2 identical over 8 bases. The CDR3 loop spans 15 amino acids. Germline V gene sequence: CDR1 SGHNT, CDR2 YYREEE (reference sequence). The V and J ends lost 4 bases and 0 bases, in that order; junction bases with no gene match: 3. The CDR3 DNA sequence: TGTGCCAGCAGCCCGAGCGGGAGCTCCTACAATGAGCAGTTCTTC. Its protein product is CASSPSGSSYNEQFF.

Notes on this clonotype: Being one base from a much bigger clone, this may be a read error. The rearrangement uses TRBV7-2 and TRBJ2-7; 7 bases align to TRBD2. CDR3 length: 15 residues. Germline assignment: CDR1 SGHTA and CDR2 FQGNSA. The CDR3 region has the DNA TGTGCCAGGAGCTTCCTTAGCGGGTCGAGAAACGAGCAGTACTTC. It is translated as CARSFLSGSRNEQYF.

The chain carries TRBV7-3 and TRBJ1-2; D unresolved. CDR3 length: 13 amino acids. Germline lookup yields CDR1 SGHTA and CDR2 FQGTGA. Trimming took 6 bases from V and 0 from J, leaving 8 bases between them. Here the CDR3 DNA reads TGTGCCAGCAGACCAGTCCCTAACTATGGCTACACCTTC. This sequence encodes CASRPVPNYGYTF.

This clonotype was picked up a small number of times. CDR3 in amino acids: CASSTLQGSTDTQYF. In DNA, the CDR3 is TGTGCCAGCAGTACCCTACAGGGAAGCACAGATACGCAGTATTTT. V is TRBV28 and J is TRBJ2-3; the D gene is possibly TRBD1 (6 bases). The CDR3 totals 15 residues. V was pared by 5 bases and J by 0 bases, with 12 bases between. Looked up from germline, CDR1 is MDHEN and CDR2 is SYDVKM.

This clonotype came up many times. The rearrangement joins TRBV7-2 to TRBJ2-5; the match to TRBD2 covers 10 bases. The CDR3 has 16 amino acids. Per germline, CDR1 SGHTA and CDR2 FQGNSA. With V trimmed by 1 base and J by 3 bases, 5 bases remained unmatched. CDR3 sequence (DNA): TGTGCCAGCAGCTTAGGGCTAGCGGGAGTTAAAGAGACCCAGTACTTC. Its translation is CASSLGLAGVKETQYF.

This clonotype was seen repeatedly, ten times or more. The chain employs TRBV6-2 or TRBV6-3 and TRBJ1-1; no clear D gene. Between the trimmed V and J ends, which lost 6 bases and 3 bases, there was a span of 5 bases. This CDR3 spans 11 amino acids. Germline CDR1 reads MNHEY; CDR2 reads SVGEGT. CDR3 in DNA: TGTGCCAGCAGGGATCACACTGAAGCTTTCTTT. Translating gives CASRDHTEAFF.

The chain recombines TRBV20-1 with TRBJ2-7, with 9 positions matching TRBD1. CDR1 and CDR2 from the germline V gene are DFQATT and SNEGSKA (reference sequence). The CDR3 has 15 residues. Trimming removed 4 bases from V and 2 bases from J; junction bases left unmatched: 9. CDR3: CSAISRDRATYEQYF. CDR3 in DNA: TGCAGTGCTATCAGCCGGGACAGGGCGACCTACGAGCAGTACTTC.

This clonotype was detected many times. The chain has TRBV6-5 and TRBJ2-2; D perhaps matches TRBD2 (6 bases). The length of the CDR3 is 15 residues. Deletions cut 6 bases from V and 4 bases from J, with 15 bases between. CDR1 and CDR2 (germline): MNHEY, SVGAGI. The CDR3 DNA is TGTGCCAGCAGCTATAGCGGAGGACCCACCGGGGAGCTGTTTTTT. Its protein is CASSYSGGPTGELFF.

This sequence joins TRBV6-5 and TRBJ1-1; D possibly corresponds to TRBD1 (6 bases). Germline CDR1 is MNHEY and CDR2 is SVGAGI. The CDR3 is 14 residues long. V lost 5 bases, J lost 5 bases, and 15 bases lay in between. CDR3 in amino acids: CASSPGQSETEAFF. The CDR3 nucleotides are TGTGCCAGCAGTCCCGGACAGAGTGAAACTGAAGCTTTCTTT.

This chain uses TRBV3-1 with TRBJ2-7; 9 bases are shared with TRBD1. Germline V gene data show CDR1 as LGHDT and CDR2 as YNNKEL (reference sequence). V shed 3 bases and J 5 bases; nucleotides not matched to a gene: 8. This CDR3 has 15 amino acids. CDR3 coding DNA: TGTGCCAGCAGCCACTATCGGGACAGGGCCCACGAGCAGTACTTC. Protein product: CASSHYRDRAHEQYF.

V usage is TRBV6-6 and J usage is TRBJ2-6; a possible D gene is TRBD1 (6 bases). This CDR3 has 17 residues. Trimming took off 2 bases at V and 0 bases at J, with 11 bases between the two ends. From germline, CDR1 is MNHNY and CDR2 SVGAGI (reference sequence). CDR3 nucleotide sequence: TGTGCCAGCAGTTACAGCGGCAGGGGCTCTGGGGCCAACGTCCTGACTTTC. The encoded protein is CASSYSGRGSGANVLTF.

The V call is TRBV20-1, the J call TRBJ1-2; 7 nucleotides line up with TRBD1. The CDR3 is 13 amino acids. Germline lookup yields CDR1 DFQATT and CDR2 SNEGSKA (reference sequence). After removal of 5 bases from V and 6 bases from J, the junction contained 9 bases not matched to a gene. CDR3 nucleotides: TGCAGTGCTCGAAAAACAGGGACAGATGGCTACACCTTC. Amino acid sequence: CSARKTGTDGYTF.

This clonotype was picked up a small number of times. The V gene is TRBV6-1, the J gene TRBJ2-7; D is tentatively TRBD1 or TRBD2 (5 bases each). The CDR3 is 15 residues long. V gave up 6 bases and J gave up 2 bases, with 17 bases separating them. The germline gives CDR1 MNHNS, CDR2 SASEGT. CDR3 amino acids: CASSHLGDLAYEQYF. For the CDR3, the DNA is TGTGCCAGCAGCCATCTGGGGGATCTAGCCTACGAGCAGTACTTC.

The table lists this clonotype with a few counts. The chain recombines TRBV4-3 with TRBJ2-2, with 10 bases lining up with TRBD2. The CDR3 contains 16 residues. The germline gives CDR1 LGHNA, CDR2 YSLEER. J was trimmed by 2 bases and V by 5 bases; bases with no gene match: 5. The DNA for the CDR3 is TGCGCCAGCAGCAGAGCGGGAGGGGCCAACACCGGGGAGCTGTTTTTT. Its protein product is CASSRAGGANTGELFF.

This chain links TRBV28 with TRBJ2-2; possible D gene TRBD2, 6 bases. Germline-derived CDR1 and CDR2 are MDHEN and SYDVKM. V was shortened by 5 bases and J by 3 bases, with 13 bases between the two germline ends. CDR3 length: 15 residues. CDR3: CASSPPGTYTGELFF. CDR3 DNA sequence: TGTGCCAGCAGTCCCCCCGGGACTTACACCGGGGAGCTGTTTTTT.

At least ten counts were recorded for this clonotype. V gene TRBV7-2 combines with J gene TRBJ2-1; D not certain. CDR3 length: 13 amino acids. The germline CDR1 and CDR2 sequences are SGHTA and FQGNSA. Trimming took 5 bases from V and 0 from J, leaving 5 bases between them. CDR3 residues: CASSGNSYNEQFF. The CDR3 DNA follows: TGTGCCAGCAGCGGCAACTCCTACAATGAGCAGTTCTTC. The entire variable domain, with the rest obtained from reference TRBV7-2 and TRBJ2-1, is as follows: GAGVSQSPSNKVTEKGKDVELRCDPISGHTALYWYRQSLGQGLEFLIYFQGNSAPDKSGLPSDRFSAERTGGSVSTLTIQRTQQEDSAVYLCASSGNSYNEQFFGPGTRLTVL.

This clonotype occurred many times. The CDR3 nucleotides are TGTGCCAGCAGTGACACTTTTGGACAGCGGGACACTGAAGCTTTCTTT. Its protein is CASSDTFGQRDTEAFF. The chain couples TRBV6-4 to TRBJ1-1; TRBD1 is a possible D gene (6 bases). The germline gives CDR1 MRHNA, CDR2 SNTAGT. The CDR3 consists of 16 residues. Between the trimmed V and J ends, which lost 2 bases and 3 bases, there was a span of 16 bases.

The V and J genes are TRBV10-3 and TRBJ2-7; D is ambiguous. Germline V lookup: CDR1 ENHRY, CDR2 SYGVKD. The CDR3 has 14 amino acids. Trimming cost V 0 bases and J 3 bases, with 9 bases left between them. For the CDR3, the DNA is TGTGCCATCAGTGAGTCAGACACCAGCTACGAGCAGTACTTC. Translating gives CAISESDTSYEQYF.